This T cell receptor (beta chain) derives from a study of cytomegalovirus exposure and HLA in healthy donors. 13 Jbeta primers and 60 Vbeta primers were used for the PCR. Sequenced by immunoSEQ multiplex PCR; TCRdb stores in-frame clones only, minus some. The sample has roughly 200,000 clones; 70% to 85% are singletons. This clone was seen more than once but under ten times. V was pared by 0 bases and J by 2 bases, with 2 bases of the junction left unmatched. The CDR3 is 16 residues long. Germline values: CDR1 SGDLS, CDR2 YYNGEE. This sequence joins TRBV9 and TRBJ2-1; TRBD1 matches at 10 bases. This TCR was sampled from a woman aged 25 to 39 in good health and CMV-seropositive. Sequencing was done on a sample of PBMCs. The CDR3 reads CASSVEDRGPYNEQFF. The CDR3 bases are TGTGCCAGCAGCGTAGAAGACAGGGGGCCCTACAATGAGCAGTTCTTC.